The 23 T cell receptor beta chains presented below share a single source sample, sequenced in a study of cytomegalovirus exposure and HLA in healthy donors (dated by TCRdb to about 2017). The library relied on the immunoSEQ multiplex PCR assay. A mixture of 60 forward primers for TCR Vbeta segments and 13 reverse primers for TCR Jbeta segments was used in the multiplex PCR. TCRdb carries this immuneACCESS record with in-frame sequences only. Its versions omit some clonotypes, under half of them owing to an unresolved V gene in the studies checked, with the rest unexplained. Here the sample has 150,000 to 200,000 clones; about 83% occur a single time. The ten largest clones take up approximately 2.6% of the sample. Sequencing was performed on PBMCs. Receptors were obtained from a female donor in good health and CMV-seronegative.

The rearrangement uses TRBV30 and TRBJ2-5; 10 nucleotides align to TRBD1. Germline V CDR1 and CDR2: GTSNPN, SVGIG (reference sequence). V trimming: 3 bases; J trimming: 4 bases; junction bases outside the gene matches: 8. This CDR3 is built from 15 residues. This CDR3 reads CAWSSTGGGGETQYF. The DNA of the CDR3 is TGTGCCTGGAGCTCGACAGGGGGCGGTGGAGAGACCCAGTACTTC.

This sequence joins TRBV7-2 and TRBJ2-1; 9 nucleotides agree with TRBD2. Germline V CDR1 and CDR2: SGHTA, FQGNSA. This CDR3 spans 19 amino acids. The trim removed 4 bases at V and 6 bases at J, leaving 19 bases unmatched. CDR3 coding DNA: TGTGCCAGCAGCTCCACACAAAACATACTAGCGGGTGTGGGCAATGAGCAGTTCTTC. Translating it yields CASSSTQNILAGVGNEQFF.

CDR3 amino acids: CASSPGTSGTYEQYF. The DNA of the CDR3 is TGCGCCAGCAGCCCCGGGACTAGCGGGACTTACGAGCAGTACTTC. The V call is TRBV5-1, the J call TRBJ2-7; TRBD2 matches at 13 bases. The CDR3 spans 15 residues. The junction had 5 bases not matched to a gene; V was cut back by 4 bases and J by 4 bases. Germline CDR1 is SGHRS and CDR2 is YFSETQ.

The sample holds one count of this clone. For the CDR3, the DNA is TGTGCCAGCAGAGTCCTAACAGGGGGTGGCACTGAAGCTTTCTTT. It specifies CASRVLTGGGTEAFF. The chain is built from TRBV28 and TRBJ1-1; 8 bases fit TRBD1. V shed 6 bases, J shed 4 bases, and the junction held 10 bases outside the gene matches. Germline lookup yields CDR1 MDHEN and CDR2 SYDVKM. This CDR3 region has 15 residues.

The J gene is TRBJ1-1, the V gene TRBV7-8; tentatively, D is TRBD1 (6 bases). Germline CDR1 and CDR2: SGHVS and FQNEAQ. The CDR3 totals 14 residues. Trimming took 3 bases from V and 2 from J, leaving 10 bases between them. The CDR3 DNA sequence: TGTGCCAGCAGCTTCGGACAGATTAACACTGAAGCTTTCTTT. It encodes CASSFGQINTEAFF.

This rearrangement joins TRBV5-1 to TRBJ1-2; 7 nucleotides line up with TRBD1. Germline V CDR1 and CDR2: SGHRS, YFSETQ. J lost 0 bases, V lost 4 bases, and 12 bases had no gene match. CDR3 length equals 17 residues. CDR3 coding DNA: TGCGCCAGCAGCGCAGACGACAGGGTTCACCCTAACTATGGCTACACCTTC. Encoded protein: CASSADDRVHPNYGYTF.

This clone appeared a few times. CDR3 nucleotides: TGCGCCAGCAGCTTGGATTCTCAACTGATGAACACTGAAGCTTTCTTT. It encodes CASSLDSQLMNTEAFF. V and J are TRBV5-1 and TRBJ1-1, with no clear D. Germline-derived CDR1 and CDR2 are SGHRS and YFSETQ. This CDR3 region has 16 residues. V lost 0 bases, J lost 0 bases, and 12 bases lay in between.

The chain joins TRBV4-3 to TRBJ2-3, with 7 bases identical to TRBD2. CDR3 length: 17 amino acids. After removal of 1 base from V and 0 bases from J, the junction contained 7 bases not matched to a gene. Germline assignment: CDR1 LGHNA and CDR2 YSLEER. Written as DNA, the CDR3 is TGCGCCAGCAGCCAAGGACCCCCTAGCGGTAGCACAGATACGCAGTATTTT. Translation gives CASSQGPPSGSTDTQYF.

The chain has TRBV9 and TRBJ1-5; 11 positions agree with TRBD1. The germline V gene encodes CDR1 SGDLS and CDR2 YYNGEE. The CDR3 is 16 residues long. The ends lost 3 bases at V and 12 bases at J; junction bases unmatched: 14. For the CDR3, the DNA is TGTGCCAGCAGCGCCTCCGGGACAGGGGGGAGACAAGGCCAGCATTTT. Residues: CASSASGTGGRQGQHF. The full variable domain, completed using reference TRBV9 and TRBJ1-5, is DSGVTQTPKHLITATGQRVTLRCSPRSGDLSVYWYQQSLDQGLQFLIQYYNGEERAKGNILERFSAQQFPDLHSELNLSSLELGDSALYFCASSASGTGGRQGQHFGDGTRLSIL.

The genes are TRBV10-3 and TRBJ2-5; D not resolved. The length of the CDR3 is 12 residues. The V gene's germline CDR1 is ENHRY and CDR2 SYGVKD. Trimming stripped 0 bases from V and 5 bases from J, with 4 bases between. CDR3 residues: CAISESRETQYF. CDR3 nucleotides: TGTGCCATCAGTGAGTCTCGGGAGACCCAGTACTTC.

V and J are TRBV28 and TRBJ1-2; no clear D. Per the germline V gene, CDR1 is MDHEN and CDR2 is SYDVKM. CDR3 length equals 15 residues. V lost 6 bases to trimming and J lost 3 bases, with 17 bases between them. The CDR3 region has the DNA TGTGCCAGCAGCTCGGTGGTAACAGTTCACTATGGCTACACCTTC. This codes for CASSSVVTVHYGYTF.

The chain is built from TRBV6-5 and TRBJ1-2, with 8 bases identical to TRBD1. The CDR3 covers 15 residues. Germline V lookup: CDR1 MNHEY, CDR2 SVGAGI. Trimming removed 7 bases from V and 4 bases from J; junction bases left unmatched: 11. CDR3 protein: CASKAGAGTGYGYTF. In DNA form, the CDR3 reads TGTGCCAGCAAAGCCGGTGCTGGGACAGGCTATGGCTACACCTTC.

The rearrangement links TRBV5-1 to TRBJ2-5, with TRBD1 identical over 7 bases. Germline CDR1 is SGHRS and CDR2 is YFSETQ. CDR3 size: 15 residues. Germline trimming cut 0 bases from V and 4 bases from J; bases unmatched to any gene: 6. The CDR3 region is CASSLVTGAAETQYF. The DNA of the CDR3 is TGCGCCAGCAGCTTGGTTACAGGGGCAGCAGAGACCCAGTACTTC.

Regarding this clone: Other nucleotide sequences in the sample specify the same CDR3. The genes are TRBV5-1 and TRBJ2-7; no clear D gene. V was pared by 5 bases and J by 0 bases, with 6 bases between. Per the germline V gene, CDR1 is SGHRS and CDR2 is YFSETQ. This CDR3 has 12 amino acids. The CDR3 DNA follows: TGCGCCAGCAGTCTGAGCTCCTACGAGCAGTACTTC. Protein: CASSLSSYEQYF.

V gene TRBV19 combines with J gene TRBJ2-7; 7 positions match TRBD1. J lost 7 bases, V lost 2 bases, and 11 bases had no gene match. The CDR3 is 15 amino acids. Germline V gene data show CDR1 as LNHDA and CDR2 as SQIVND (reference sequence). CDR3 in amino acids: CASSIRDSPEGEQYF. The CDR3 DNA follows: TGTGCCAGTAGTATAAGGGACAGTCCCGAGGGTGAGCAGTACTTC.

J is TRBJ2-5 and V is TRBV27, with TRBD1 identical over 7 bases. The CDR3 has 19 amino acids. Germline CDR1 is MNHEY and CDR2 is SMNVEV (reference sequence). The J segment lost 0 bases and the V segment lost 6 bases, leaving 19 bases of the junction unmatched. The CDR3 is CASSQYPDQGDRNQETQYF. In nucleotides, the CDR3 is TGTGCCAGCAGCCAGTACCCTGACCAGGGGGACCGTAACCAAGAGACCCAGTACTTC.

The chain links TRBV9 to TRBJ1-1; 9 bases are shared with TRBD1. There are 20 residues in the CDR3. Germline trimming cut 7 bases from V and 1 base from J; bases unmatched to any gene: 23. Germline V gene data show CDR1 as SGDLS and CDR2 as YYNGEE. As DNA, the CDR3 is TGTGCCAGCCCCACTCCCAAAACCGACAGGGGGGTTGGTAAGAACACTGAAGCTTTCTTT. It yields the protein CASPTPKTDRGVGKNTEAFF.

This sequence joins TRBV11-2 and TRBJ2-7; 9 bases align to TRBD2. The J call may be incorrect, as the DNA end agrees better with TRBJ2-5. Germline CDR1 and CDR2: SGHAT and FQNNGV. The CDR3 consists of 16 residues. Written as DNA, the CDR3 is TGTGCCAGCAGCCCCCAGGCAGTAGCGGGAGCCGCGACCCAGTACTTC. Protein: CASSPQAVAGAATQYF.

This clone occurred once. V gene TRBV7-9 combines with J gene TRBJ2-5; perhaps TRBD1 as D (5 bases). CDR3 length equals 16 residues. Trimming took off 1 base at V and 5 bases at J, with 17 bases between the two ends. CDR1 and CDR2 (germline): SEHNR, FQNEAQ (reference sequence). CDR3 DNA sequence: TGTGCCAGCAGCTTAGGTGGGGCGATCGGAACGGAGACCCAGTACTTC. As protein: CASSLGGAIGTETQYF.

The chain is built from TRBV30 and TRBJ1-4; perhaps TRBD1 as D (6 bases). The V end was cut by 3 bases, the J end by 8 bases, with 19 bases between. This CDR3 is built from 15 residues. CDR1 is GTSNPN, CDR2 SVGIG, per germline (reference sequence). The CDR3 loop is CAWRETGGPGEKLFF. The CDR3 region has the DNA TGTGCCTGGAGGGAGACGGGGGGGCCAGGGGAAAAACTGTTTTTT.

The V call is TRBV9, the J call TRBJ2-7; TRBD2 aligns across 7 bases. Germline CDR1 SGDLS, CDR2 YYNGEE. The CDR3 contains 14 residues. J lost 5 bases, V lost 0 bases, and 5 bases had no gene match. The CDR3 coding sequence is TGTGCCAGCAGCGTAGTGGGCGGGAGCGACGAGCAGTACTTC. This translates into CASSVVGGSDEQYF.

V is TRBV18 and J is TRBJ2-5, with 8 bases lining up with TRBD1. The DNA end favors TRBJ2-7, so the J call may be wrong. This CDR3 region has 15 residues. The germline V gene has CDR1 KGHSH and CDR2 LQKENI. CDR3 bases: TGTGCCAGCTCGGCAGGGGGCGCATTTGTTTACGAGCAGTACTTC. It codes for CASSAGGAFVYEQYF.

The chain recombines TRBV2 with TRBJ2-7, with 10 bases that match TRBD1. Losses at the gene ends were 4 bases for V and 4 bases for J; bases not matched to a gene: 4. This CDR3 spans 14 amino acids. CDR1 is SNHLY, CDR2 FYNNEI, per germline. The chain's CDR3 is CASSVTGGLYEQYF. As DNA, the CDR3 is TGTGCCAGCAGTGTGACAGGGGGCCTTTACGAGCAGTACTTC.